A selection of T cell receptor beta chains follows, all from one sample in a study of graft-versus-host responses after intestinal transplantation. Clones were read by immunoSEQ multiplex PCR, and TCRdb kept only the in-frame ones, dropping some. Among around 40,000 clones listed, around 83% were seen once. Sequencing used PBMCs, obtained about 160 weeks after transplant. These receptors came from a human patient who received an intestinal transplant, so some T cells may come from the graft donor. Each CDR3 is given with its conserved first and last residue. The D gene is left open where the match is weak. The size field is filled for only some rows; it gives once, few, many or a size class.

J: TRBJ2-3
V: TRBV7-2
size: .
D: TRBD2
CDR3: CASSLTSGRRDTQYF
DNA: TGTGCCAGCAGCCTGACTAGCGGGAGGCGGGATACGCAGTATTTT

J: TRBJ1-1
V: TRBV6-5
size: .
D: TRBD1
CDR3: CASRTGWGTEAFF
DNA: TGTGCCAGCAGGACAGGGTGGGGCACTGAAGCTTTCTTT

J: TRBJ1-2
V: TRBV7-3
size: .
D: TRBD1
CDR3: CASSLYLLTGSNYGYTF
DNA: TGTGCCAGCAGCCTCTACCTCCTGACAGGGTCCAACTATGGCTACACCTTC

J: TRBJ2-2
V: TRBV10-3
size: .
D: TRBD2
CDR3: CAITPSSGNTGELFF
DNA: TGTGCCATCACCCCGTCTAGCGGGAACACCGGGGAGCTGTTTTTT

J: TRBJ2-7
V: TRBV6-5
size: .
D: .
CDR3: CASRKTGGSYEQYF
DNA: TGTGCCAGCAGAAAGACAGGAGGCTCCTACGAGCAGTACTTC

J: TRBJ2-7
V: TRBV28
size: .
D: TRBD1
CDR3: CASSPWGTGSISYEQYF
DNA: TGTGCCAGCAGCCCATGGGGGACAGGGAGTATTTCCTACGAGCAGTACTTC

J: TRBJ1-3
V: TRBV5-6
size: .
D: .
CDR3: CARSRRGGSGNTIYF
DNA: TGTGCCCGCAGCCGACGGGGGGGATCTGGAAACACCATATATTTT

J: TRBJ2-1
V: TRBV7-8
size: .
D: TRBD2
CDR3: CAIVLAGRHEQFF
DNA: TGTGCCATTGTACTAGCGGGGAGGCACGAGCAGTTCTTC

J: TRBJ1-2
V: TRBV20-1
size: once
D: .
CDR3: CSAQEYCGYTF
DNA: TGCAGTGCCCAGGAGTATTGTGGCTACACCTTC

J: TRBJ2-7
V: TRBV13
size: medium-sized
D: .
CDR3: CASSLRPGVLGYEQYF
DNA: TGTGCCAGCAGCTTAAGACCGGGGGTTCTGGGCTACGAGCAGTACTTC

J: TRBJ2-2
V: TRBV11-3
size: .
D: .
CDR3: CASSQGLSDTGELFF
DNA: TGTGCCAGCAGTCAAGGGTTATCGGACACCGGGGAGCTGTTTTTT

J: TRBJ2-5
V: TRBV11-1
size: .
D: TRBD1
CDR3: CASSPDRGRETQYF
DNA: TGTGCCAGCAGCCCCGACAGGGGGCGGGAGACCCAGTACTTC

J: TRBJ2-5
V: TRBV27
size: .
D: .
CDR3: CASSLGETQYF
DNA: TGTGCCAGCAGTTTGGGAGAGACCCAGTACTTC

J: TRBJ1-1
V: TRBV2
size: .
D: .
CDR3: CASSEREGRNTEAFF
DNA: TGTGCCAGCAGTGAAAGAGAAGGGAGGAACACTGAAGCTTTCTTT

J: TRBJ1-3
V: TRBV11-2
size: .
D: .
CDR3: CASSSRGGNTIYF
DNA: TGTGCCAGCAGCTCCAGAGGGGGAAACACCATATATTTT

J: TRBJ2-2
V: TRBV2
size: .
D: .
CDR3: CASSEDGAGELFF
DNA: TGTGCCAGCAGTGAAGACGGCGCCGGGGAGCTGTTTTTT

J: TRBJ1-2
V: TRBV28
size: .
D: TRBD1
CDR3: CASMGQGAVGYTF
DNA: TGTGCCAGCATGGGGCAGGGGGCGGTTGGCTACACCTTC

J: TRBJ2-1
V: TRBV27
size: once
D: .
CDR3: CASSPRPSGEQEQFF
DNA: TGTGCCAGCAGTCCGCGTCCCTCAGGGGAACAGGAGCAGTTCTTC

J: TRBJ2-1
V: TRBV27
size: .
D: TRBD2
CDR3: CASSRISLESGGDYNEQFF
DNA: TGTGCCAGCAGTCGGATTTCCCTCGAAAGCGGGGGGGACTACAATGAGCAGTTCTTC

J: TRBJ1-3
V: TRBV6-1
size: .
D: TRBD1
CDR3: CASDPGQGSGTIYF
DNA: TGTGCCAGCGATCCGGGACAGGGTAGTGGCACCATATATTTT

J: TRBJ2-2
V: TRBV7-3
size: few
D: .
CDR3: CASSPTFANTGELFF
DNA: TGTGCCAGCAGCCCAACATTTGCGAACACCGGGGAGCTGTTTTTT

J: TRBJ2-3
V: TRBV6-1
size: .
D: .
CDR3: CASSETSGGTDTQYF
DNA: TGTGCCAGCAGTGAAACCAGCGGAGGCACAGATACGCAGTATTTT

J: TRBJ1-1
V: TRBV18
size: .
D: .
CDR3: CASSPVRLNTEAFF
DNA: TGTGCCAGCTCACCAGTACGATTGAACACTGAAGCTTTCTTT

J: TRBJ2-7
V: TRBV19
size: .
D: TRBD1
CDR3: CASKIGQGSYEQYF
DNA: TGTGCCAGTAAAATCGGACAGGGGTCCTACGAGCAGTACTTC

J: TRBJ1-1
V: TRBV11-2
size: .
D: .
CDR3: CASSQGGQVNTEAFF
DNA: TGTGCCAGCAGCCAAGGGGGACAAGTGAACACTGAAGCTTTCTTT

J: TRBJ1-2
V: TRBV7-9
size: .
D: .
CDR3: CASSLGLRTAYGYTF
DNA: TGTGCCAGCAGCTTAGGTCTACGGACAGCCTATGGCTACACCTTC

J: TRBJ2-3
V: TRBV5-1
size: .
D: .
CDR3: CASSLDFGDTQYF
DNA: TGCGCCAGCAGCCTAGACTTCGGAGATACGCAGTATTTT

J: TRBJ2-2
V: TRBV28
size: .
D: TRBD2
CDR3: CASSLGLADPTGELFF
DNA: TGTGCCAGCAGTTTAGGGCTAGCGGACCCCACCGGGGAGCTGTTTTTT

J: TRBJ2-7
V: TRBV11-1
size: .
D: .
CDR3: CASSLVGRMDDEQYF
DNA: TGTGCCAGCAGCTTAGTAGGCAGGATGGACGACGAGCAGTACTTC

J: TRBJ1-5
V: TRBV19
size: few
D: .
CDR3: CASSRTEPLHQPQHF
DNA: TGTGCCAGTAGTCGGACAGAGCCCCTCCATCAGCCCCAGCATTTT

J: TRBJ1-2
V: TRBV9
size: .
D: .
CDR3: CASSVEDSKIYGYTF
DNA: TGTGCCAGCAGCGTAGAGGACAGCAAGATCTATGGCTACACCTTC

J: TRBJ2-5
V: TRBV29-1
size: .
D: TRBD1
CDR3: CSVPTGEVRETQYF
DNA: TGCAGCGTTCCGACAGGGGAGGTCCGAGAGACCCAGTACTTC

J: TRBJ2-3
V: TRBV7-2
size: .
D: .
CDR3: CASSPAAKVDTQYF
DNA: TGTGCCAGCTCCCCAGCGGCGAAGGTAGATACGCAGTATTTT

J: TRBJ1-6
V: TRBV27
size: .
D: .
CDR3: CASSFEGINSPLHF
DNA: TGTGCCAGCAGTTTTGAAGGTATTAATTCACCCCTCCACTTT

J: TRBJ2-2
V: TRBV5-1
size: .
D: TRBD2
CDR3: CASSFSGGTGELFF
DNA: TGCGCCAGCAGCTTTAGCGGGGGCACCGGGGAGCTGTTTTTT

J: TRBJ1-1
V: TRBV6-6
size: few
D: .
CDR3: CASRTHRETEAFF
DNA: TGTGCCAGCAGGACCCACAGGGAGACTGAAGCTTTCTTT

J: TRBJ2-7
V: TRBV6-1
size: .
D: TRBD2
CDR3: CASRPTSGIYEQYF
DNA: TGTGCCAGCAGGCCGACTAGCGGGATCTACGAGCAGTACTTC

J: TRBJ2-1
V: TRBV2
size: .
D: .
CDR3: CASTVQDEQFF
DNA: TGTGCCAGCACCGTCCAGGATGAGCAGTTCTTC

J: TRBJ2-3
V: TRBV15
size: .
D: .
CDR3: CATSRGGRSADTQYF
DNA: TGTGCCACCAGCAGGGGGGGAAGGAGCGCAGATACGCAGTATTTT

J: TRBJ2-3
V: TRBV7-6
size: few
D: .
CDR3: CASSASAGALTDTQYF
DNA: TGTGCCAGCAGCGCCTCGGCGGGGGCCCTCACAGATACGCAGTATTTT

J: TRBJ2-7
V: TRBV30
size: .
D: TRBD2
CDR3: CACAGGPYEQYF
DNA: TGTGCCTGCGCGGGAGGTCCCTACGAGCAGTACTTC

J: TRBJ1-5
V: TRBV9
size: .
D: TRBD1
CDR3: CASSVALEGAGQPQHF
DNA: TGTGCCAGCAGCGTAGCGCTTGAGGGGGCGGGTCAGCCCCAGCATTTT

J: TRBJ2-7
V: TRBV19
size: .
D: TRBD1
CDR3: CASTRKGGTGSNYEQYF
DNA: TGTGCCAGTACCAGAAAAGGGGGGACAGGGTCCAACTACGAGCAGTACTTC

J: TRBJ2-7
V: TRBV7-2
size: .
D: .
CDR3: CASSLGVGEQYF
DNA: TGTGCCAGCAGCTTAGGGGTTGGCGAGCAGTACTTC

J: TRBJ1-3
V: TRBV14
size: once
D: .
CDR3: CASSQTPLTPSGNTIYF
DNA: TGTGCCAGCAGCCAAACCCCGCTCACCCCCTCTGGAAACACCATATATTTT

J: TRBJ2-1
V: TRBV13
size: once
D: TRBD2
CDR3: CASSLPWTSGRVNEQFF
DNA: TGTGCCAGCAGCCTACCGTGGACTAGCGGGAGGGTCAATGAGCAGTTCTTC

J: TRBJ1-3
V: TRBV11-2
size: .
D: .
CDR3: CASSSQTSGNTIYF
DNA: TGTGCCAGCAGCTCCCAGACGTCTGGAAACACCATATATTTT

J: TRBJ1-4
V: TRBV10-2
size: .
D: .
CDR3: CASTPTGGFEKLFF
DNA: TGCGCCAGCACCCCCACAGGCGGTTTTGAAAAACTGTTTTTT

J: TRBJ2-3
V: TRBV5-1
size: .
D: TRBD2
CDR3: CASSLVPGLAGGSGTDTQYF
DNA: TGCGCCAGCAGCTTGGTCCCGGGACTAGCGGGGGGGAGTGGCACAGATACGCAGTATTTT

J: TRBJ2-7
V: TRBV7-3
size: .
D: TRBD1
CDR3: CASSLSGTGGGEQYF
DNA: TGTGCCAGCAGCTTATCGGGGACAGGGGGCGGCGAGCAGTACTTC

J: TRBJ2-1
V: TRBV5-6
size: .
D: TRBD2
CDR3: CASSLGASGGADEQFF
DNA: TGTGCCAGCAGCTTAGGCGCTAGCGGGGGGGCCGATGAGCAGTTCTTC

J: TRBJ1-2
V: TRBV4-1
size: once
D: .
CDR3: CASSRLGEVNYGYTF
DNA: TGCGCCAGCAGTCGCTTGGGGGAAGTCAACTATGGCTACACCTTC

J: TRBJ2-3
V: TRBV19
size: .
D: TRBD1
CDR3: CASKPDRGRNTQYF
DNA: TGTGCCAGTAAACCGGACAGGGGGCGAAATACGCAGTATTTT

J: TRBJ1-4
V: TRBV6-1
size: once
D: .
CDR3: CASSDGGATNEKLFF
DNA: TGTGCCAGCAGTGACGGCGGTGCAACTAATGAAAAACTGTTTTTT

J: TRBJ1-2
V: TRBV5-1
size: .
D: TRBD1
CDR3: CASSLTTGGYDYGYTF
DNA: TGCGCCAGCAGCTTAACGACAGGGGGCTATGACTATGGCTACACCTTC

J: TRBJ2-6
V: TRBV5-1
size: .
D: .
CDR3: CASSLRANSNTGANVLTF
DNA: TGCGCCAGCAGCTTGAGGGCCAATTCCAACACTGGGGCCAACGTCCTGACTTTC

J: TRBJ1-5
V: TRBV6-1
size: few
D: TRBD1
CDR3: CASRGAGTGDQPQHF
DNA: TGTGCCAGCAGGGGGGCGGGGACAGGGGACCAGCCCCAGCATTTT

J: TRBJ2-3
V: TRBV7-3
size: .
D: .
CDR3: CASSLSPDRRGDTQYF
DNA: TGTGCCAGCAGCTTAAGCCCGGACAGGAGGGGGGATACGCAGTATTTT